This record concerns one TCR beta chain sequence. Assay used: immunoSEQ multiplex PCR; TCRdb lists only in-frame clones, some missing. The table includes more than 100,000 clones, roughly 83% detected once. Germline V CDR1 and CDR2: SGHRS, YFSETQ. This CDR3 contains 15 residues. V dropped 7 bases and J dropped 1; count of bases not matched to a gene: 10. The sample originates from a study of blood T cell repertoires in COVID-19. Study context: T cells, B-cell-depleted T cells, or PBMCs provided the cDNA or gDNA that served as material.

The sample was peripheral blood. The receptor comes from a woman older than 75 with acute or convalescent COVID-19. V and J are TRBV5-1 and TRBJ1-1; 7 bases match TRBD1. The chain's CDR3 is CASRFQDRKNTEAFF. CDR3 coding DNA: TGCGCCAGCCGATTCCAGGACAGGAAGAACACTGAAGCTTTCTTT.